This T cell receptor (beta chain) was sequenced in a study of T cell changes during pregnancy in multiple sclerosis (dated by TCRdb to about 2019). Looking at the study overall: The study examined how the T cell repertoire changed over the course of pregnancy in women with multiple sclerosis.

With regard to this clone: What antigen it recognizes has not been identified. The sample holds no much larger clone one base away, and base qualities are not on file.

Trimming leaves V shorter by 2 bases and J shorter by 6 bases, with the junction holding 10 bases beyond the gene matches. The CDR3 covers 15 residues, taking in both the cysteine and the phenylalanine. Only the CDR3 DNA is retained, 45 bases long and in frame from the first base. Via the germline V gene, CDR1 is SGHTA and CDR2 FQGTGA. The library was generated by the immunoSEQ multiplex PCR assay. TCRdb stores this immuneACCESS table with in-frame sequences only. Part of the clones is absent; in the studies checked, under half of the shortfall reflects unresolved V genes, and no reason is known for the rest. The sample table records tens of thousands of clones; more than 85% of these occur just once. Of the sample, around 0.58% falls within the top ten clones.

The rearranged chain carries TRBV7-3 and TRBJ2-7, with 7 bases aligning to TRBD1. The specimen was CD4+ T cells from peripheral blood mononuclear cells, collected in the third trimester of pregnancy. The TCR sequence derives from a female donor with multiple sclerosis, enrolled in a pregnancy study. The CDR3 region has the sequence CASSLDPGTVFEQYF. The DNA sequence is given as TGTGCCAGCAGCTTAGATCCCGGGACAGTCTTCGAGCAGTACTTC.